A single sample gave rise to the 13 T cell receptor beta chains below, sequenced in a study of T cells in Graves' hyperthyroidism and ophthalmopathy. Amplification of TCR beta CDR3 regions was performed using RNA transcripts as template. First-round RT-PCR with HTBI primers amplified the TCR CDR3 region. TCRdb called the multiplex PCR reads again in MiXCR, with one record for every CDR3 protein. The sample lists 600,000 to 650,000 distinct CDR3 sequences, under 25% occurring once. The specimen sequenced was blood. These receptors originate from a man aged 25 to 40 with Graves' ophthalmopathy.

The chain is built from TRBV20-1 and TRBJ2-7; TRBD1 agrees at 7 bases. Germline assignment: CDR1 DFQATT and CDR2 SNEGSKA (reference sequence). The V and J ends lost 6 bases and 4 bases, in that order; junction bases with no gene match: 9. This CDR3 is built from 13 residues. This CDR3 is CSASGQDRYEQYF. CDR3 nucleotides: TGCAGTGCATCCGGACAGGATAGATACGAGCAGTACTTC.

The genes are TRBV12-3 or TRBV12-4 and TRBJ2-3, with D maybe TRBD2 (6 bases). There are 15 residues in the CDR3. V lost 3 bases and J 1 base, leaving 11 bases between the germline ends. The CDR3 loop is CASSLISSGTDTQYF. The CDR3 DNA is TGTGCCAGCAGTTTGATCTCTAGCGGCACAGATACGCAGTATTTT.

The rearrangement joins TRBV6-5 to TRBJ1-2; D remains ambiguous. V was clipped by 2 bases and J by 6 bases, with 13 bases between them. The CDR3 extends over 14 amino acids. CDR1 and CDR2 from the germline V gene are MNHEY and SVGAGI. CDR3 sequence (DNA): TGTGCCAGCAGTTACCTCGGGAGGGCGGATGGCTACACCTTC. Amino acids: CASSYLGRADGYTF.

V is TRBV2 and J is TRBJ2-1; 10 bases match TRBD2. In germline, CDR1 is SNHLY, CDR2 FYNNEI. Trimming removed 3 bases from V and 5 bases from J; junction bases left unmatched: 4. The CDR3 contains 15 residues. The CDR3 DNA sequence: TGTGCCAGCAGTGACCTAGCGGGAGATCACAATGAGCAGTTCTTC. Translating it yields CASSDLAGDHNEQFF.

The gene calls are TRBV5-4 and TRBJ1-2; tentatively, D is TRBD1 (6 bases). CDR1 is SGHNT, CDR2 YYREEE, per germline (reference sequence). Trimming shortened V by 0 bases and J by 12 bases, and 12 bases separated the two germline ends. The CDR3 totals 12 residues. CDR3 in DNA: TGTGCCAGCAGCTTGGGGGACACCGGAAACACCTTC. Translated, it gives CASSLGDTGNTF.

This clonotype was detected ten times or more. V usage is TRBV20-1 and J usage is TRBJ2-3; D gene uncertain. V gave up 1 base and J gave up 6 bases, with 8 bases separating them. CDR1 and CDR2 (germline): DFQATT, SNEGSKA (reference sequence). The CDR3 length is 12 residues. The CDR3 here is CSARGPPDTQYF. DNA of the CDR3: TGCAGTGCTAGAGGACCGCCGGATACGCAGTATTTT.

The chain employs TRBV27 and TRBJ2-7; 9 bases agree with TRBD2. This CDR3 spans 13 amino acids. Germline CDR1 reads MNHEY; CDR2 reads SMNVEV (reference sequence). Trimming at V came to 7 bases and at J to 3 bases, leaving 4 bases not matched to a gene. For the CDR3, the DNA is TGTGCCAGCATGGTGCGGGAGGGCTACGAGCAGTACTTC. The encoded protein is CASMVREGYEQYF.

V is TRBV28 and J is TRBJ2-7; no reliable D call. Germline CDR1 reads MDHEN; CDR2 reads SYDVKM. The CDR3 runs to 13 residues. Trimming shortened V by 5 bases and J by 1 base, and 9 bases separated the two germline ends. CDR3 DNA sequence: TGTGCCAGCAGTGACCTGACTTCCTACGAGCAGTACTTC. This encodes CASSDLTSYEQYF.

V gene TRBV4-1 combines with J gene TRBJ2-3; possibly TRBD2 for D (5 bases). The CDR3 extends over 15 amino acids. From germline, CDR1 is MGHRA and CDR2 YSYEKL. V was shortened by 0 bases and J by 2 bases, with 9 bases between the two germline ends. The CDR3 nucleotides read TGCGCCAGCAGCCAAGATCGGAGGAACACAGATACGCAGTATTTT. It is translated as CASSQDRRNTDTQYF.

This clonotype was picked up a small number of times. The chain has TRBV20-1 and TRBJ1-1, with 8 bases identical to TRBD1. Germline-derived CDR1 and CDR2 are DFQATT and SNEGSKA (reference sequence). The CDR3 extends over 13 amino acids. V was pared by 1 base and J by 3 bases, with 1 base of the junction left unmatched. CDR3 bases: TGCAGTGCTAGAGTGGACAGGGACACTGAAGCTTTCTTT. Residues: CSARVDRDTEAFF.

This clonotype was detected a few times. This rearrangement joins TRBV24-1 to TRBJ2-3, with 8 bases lining up with TRBD1. The germline gives CDR1 KGHDR, CDR2 SFDVKD. V lost 5 bases, J lost 1 base, and 4 bases stayed unmatched. CDR3 length: 15 residues. CDR3 sequence reads: CATSGPDRGTDTQYF. In nucleotides, the CDR3 is TGTGCCACCAGTGGTCCGGACAGGGGCACAGATACGCAGTATTTT.

This chain uses TRBV4-1 with TRBJ1-6; TRBD1 matches 7 bases. The trim removed 3 bases at V and 6 bases at J, leaving 5 bases unmatched. Per the germline V gene, CDR1 is MGHRA and CDR2 is YSYEKL. There are 15 residues in the CDR3. CDR3 loop: CASSQDRKRNSPLHF. The CDR3 nucleotides are TGCGCCAGCAGCCAGGACAGGAAGCGTAATTCACCCCTCCACTTT.

Only a few counts were recorded for this clonotype. V usage is TRBV30 and J usage is TRBJ1-5; D might be TRBD1 (5 bases). The CDR3 runs 13 residues. V was pared by 4 bases and J by 0 bases, with 7 bases between. The germline CDR1 and CDR2 sequences are GTSNPN and SVGIG (reference sequence). The CDR3 region has the DNA TGTGCCTGGACAGGGAATAGCAATCAGCCCCAGCATTTT. It encodes CAWTGNSNQPQHF.